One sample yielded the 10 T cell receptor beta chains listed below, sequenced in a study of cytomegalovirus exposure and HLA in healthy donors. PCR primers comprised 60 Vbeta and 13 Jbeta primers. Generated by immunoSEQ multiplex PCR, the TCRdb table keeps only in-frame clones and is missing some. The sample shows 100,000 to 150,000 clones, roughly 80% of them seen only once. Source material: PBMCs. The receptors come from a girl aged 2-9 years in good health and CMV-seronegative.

The CDR3 sequence: CASSLKRTGGIEKLFF. CDR3 sequence (DNA): TGTGCCAGCAGCTTAAAGAGGACAGGGGGCATAGAAAAACTGTTTTTT. This rearrangement joins TRBV7-3 to TRBJ1-4, with 11 bases that match TRBD1. Germline loops: CDR1 SGHTA, CDR2 FQGTGA. The length of the CDR3 is 16 residues. The V gene end was trimmed by 1 base and the J gene end by 8 bases; junction bases not matched to a gene: 6.

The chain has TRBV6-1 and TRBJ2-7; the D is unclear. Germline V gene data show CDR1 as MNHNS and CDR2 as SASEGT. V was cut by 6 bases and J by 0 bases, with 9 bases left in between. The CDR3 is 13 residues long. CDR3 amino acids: CASSVGYSYEQYF. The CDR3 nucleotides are TGTGCCAGCAGCGTCGGTTACTCCTACGAGCAGTACTTC.

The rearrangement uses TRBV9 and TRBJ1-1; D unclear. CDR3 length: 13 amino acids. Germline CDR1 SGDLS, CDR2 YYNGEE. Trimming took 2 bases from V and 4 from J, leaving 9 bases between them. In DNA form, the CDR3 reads TGTGCCAGCAGCGTGACGGGGAGCACTGAAGCTTTCTTT. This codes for CASSVTGSTEAFF.

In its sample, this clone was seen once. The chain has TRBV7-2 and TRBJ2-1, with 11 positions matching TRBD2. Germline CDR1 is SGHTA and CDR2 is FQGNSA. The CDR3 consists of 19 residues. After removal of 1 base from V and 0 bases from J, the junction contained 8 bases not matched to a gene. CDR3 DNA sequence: TGTGCCAGCAGCTTAGTTTCTAGCGGGGGGAGAAGCTCCTACAATGAGCAGTTCTTC. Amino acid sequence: CASSLVSSGGRSSYNEQFF.

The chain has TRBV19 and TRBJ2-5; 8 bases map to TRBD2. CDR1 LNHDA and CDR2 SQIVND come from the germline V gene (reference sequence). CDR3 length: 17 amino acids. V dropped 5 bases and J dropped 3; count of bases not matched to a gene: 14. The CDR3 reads CASSPGAASGLKETQYF. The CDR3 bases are TGTGCCAGTAGTCCCGGGGCGGCTAGCGGGCTGAAAGAGACCCAGTACTTC.

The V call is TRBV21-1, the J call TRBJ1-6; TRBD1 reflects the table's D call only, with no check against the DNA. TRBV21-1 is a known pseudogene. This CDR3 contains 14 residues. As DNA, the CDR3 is TGTGCCAGCAATCGGACAGGGGGGGATTCACCCCTCCACTTT. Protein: CASNRTGGDSPLHF.

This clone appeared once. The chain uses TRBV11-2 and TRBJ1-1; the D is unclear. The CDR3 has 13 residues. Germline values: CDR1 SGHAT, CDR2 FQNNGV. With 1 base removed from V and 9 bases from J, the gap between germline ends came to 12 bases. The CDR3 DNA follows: TGTGCCAGCAGCTTAGGAGCGGGGAGCAAAGCTTTCTTT. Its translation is CASSLGAGSKAFF. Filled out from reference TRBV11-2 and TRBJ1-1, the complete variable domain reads EAGVAQSPRYKIIEKRQSVAFWCNPISGHATLYWYQQILGQGPKLLIQFQNNGVVDDSQLPKDRFSAERLKGVDSTLKIQPAKLEDSAVYLCASSLGAGSKAFFGQGTRLTVV.

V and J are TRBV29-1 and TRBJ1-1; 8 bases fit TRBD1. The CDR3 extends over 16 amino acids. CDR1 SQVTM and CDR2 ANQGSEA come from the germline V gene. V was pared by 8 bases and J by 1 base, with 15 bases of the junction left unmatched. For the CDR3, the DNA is TGCAGCTTTTTCGCAGGGGGCATCACCGAGAACACTGAAGCTTTCTTT. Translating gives CSFFAGGITENTEAFF.

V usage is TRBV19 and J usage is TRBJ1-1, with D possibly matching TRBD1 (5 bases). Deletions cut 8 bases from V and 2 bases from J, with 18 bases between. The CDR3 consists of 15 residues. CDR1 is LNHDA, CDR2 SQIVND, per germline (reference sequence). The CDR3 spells CASRQYSGHNTEAFF. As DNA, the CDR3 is TGTGCCAGTCGCCAGTACTCAGGACATAACACTGAAGCTTTCTTT.

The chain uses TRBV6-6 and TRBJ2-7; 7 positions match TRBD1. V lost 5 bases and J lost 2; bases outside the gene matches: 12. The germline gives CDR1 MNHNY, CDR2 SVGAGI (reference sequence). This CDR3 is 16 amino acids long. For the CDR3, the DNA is TGTGCCAGCAGTGCCACCCCCACGGGACAGCCCTACGAGCAGTACTTC. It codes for CASSATPTGQPYEQYF.